This TCR beta chain was profiled in a study of T-cell reconstitution after alpha-beta-depleted transplantation in children. The CDR3 is 15 residues long. Germline V CDR1 and CDR2: MNHNS, SASEGT. After removal of 8 bases from V and 4 bases from J, the junction contained 9 bases not matched to a gene. In this sample, this clonotype turned up a few times. The antigen remains undetermined. A library of TCRbeta sequences, prepared with unique molecular identifiers, was generated. Each CDR3 protein is one row after TCRdb ran MiXCR on the PCR reads. The repertoire includes fewer than 700,000 distinct CDR3 sequences, over 10% of them detected once, and approximately 2% sits in the top ten. Overall study findings and caveats: Some patients owed their high day-60 TCRbeta diversity to surviving recipient T cells and thymic progenitors. A year post-transplant, T-cell counts and diversity derived mostly from newly produced T cells. Reportedly, alpha-beta T cells present about two months post-transplant originated from several hundred expanded clones of graft origin.

The sequence derives from a male patient younger than 18 who had a stem cell transplant for acute myeloid leukemia, so the T cells may come from the graft donor. The source was PBMCs, mostly from graft donor cells, collected 360 days after TCRalphabeta/CD19-depleted stem cell transplant. This chain links TRBV6-1 with TRBJ2-7, with 12 bases matching TRBD1. The CDR3 here is CASASPGQGAYEQYF. The CDR3 DNA reads as TGTGCCAGCGCTAGTCCGGGACAGGGGGCTTACGAGCAGTACTTC.